This T cell receptor (beta chain) was found in a study of control samples from healthy donors and cancer patients. Germline assignment: CDR1 SNHLY and CDR2 FYNNEI. CDR3 length: 14 amino acids. V was pared by 7 bases and J by 5 bases, with 7 bases of the junction left unmatched. Sequenced by immunoSEQ multiplex PCR; TCRdb stores in-frame clones only, minus some. The table shows 70,000 to 80,000 clones, with roughly 87% occurring only once. The origin of this receptor is a woman between 45 and 65 years old in good health. The chain uses TRBV2 and TRBJ2-2, with 7 bases fitting TRBD2. Sample: blood. The CDR3 here is CASKGGSETGELFF. In DNA form, the CDR3 reads TGTGCCAGCAAGGGCGGGAGTGAGACCGGGGAGCTGTTTTTT. Using reference TRBV2 and TRBJ2-2 for the parts outside the CDR3, the full variable domain is EPEVTQTPSHQVTQMGQEVILRCVPISNHLYFYWYRQILGQKVEFLVSFYNNEISEKSEIFDDQFSVERPDGSNFTLKIRSTKLEDSAMYFCASKGGSETGELFFGEGSRLTVL.